The clone carrying this TCR beta chain has at least ten counts. Its antigen is unidentified. This record belongs to a study of human T cells and chemical hapten exposure. For the study at large: TCR yield per sample varied, mainly due to pooled library volumes. Overall study results and limits: Expanded TCR sets contained significantly more large CDR3 similarity clusters than controls. Donors in the study had alopecia, meaning their immune response may differ from healthy people's.

TCRdb used MiXCR to reprocess the RACE reads, holding one entry per CDR3 protein. The sample records some 200,000 distinct CDR3 sequences, just under 30% being singletons. Stated time point: pre-sensitization, week 0. Indicated treatment: therapeutic diphenylcyclopropenone sensitization with weekly scalp DPC. The study extracted total RNA from unfractionated whole blood. With 2 bases removed from V and 4 bases from J, the gap between germline ends came to 4 bases. This CDR3 contains 12 residues. Germline V gene sequence: CDR1 SGHAT, CDR2 FQNNGV. The receptor comes from a woman in her twenties or thirties with alopecia areata. Some clones in this sample may be carry-over from other donors' samples. This specimen consisted of whole blood, obtained in connection with sensitization to the hapten diphenylcyclopropenone (DPC). This chain connects TRBV11-2 to TRBJ2-3; D remains unclear. The CDR3 sequence: CASSLIPDTQYF. CDR3 DNA sequence: TGTGCCAGCAGCTTAATCCCAGATACGCAGTATTTT. Complete variable domain (other parts from reference TRBV11-2 and TRBJ2-3): EAGVAQSPRYKIIEKRQSVAFWCNPISGHATLYWYQQILGQGPKLLIQFQNNGVVDDSQLPKDRFSAERLKGVDSTLKIQPAKLEDSAVYLCASSLIPDTQYFGPGTRLTVL.